These T cell receptor beta chains were read from a single sample in a study of blood T cell repertoires in COVID-19. Libraries were prepared by immunoSEQ multiplex PCR; TCRdb keeps only in-frame clonotypes and omits some of them. The sample records more than 300,000 clones, 89% being singletons. Material: peripheral blood. The origin of the receptors is a young man who had recovered from COVID-19. Both conserved end residues are part of each CDR3. D genes are given only for firm matches. The listing skips clone size in some rows; elsewhere it reads once, few, many or a size class.

cdr3_aa cdr3_nt j_call v_call d_call clone_size
CASTLGTSGYQETQYF TGTGCCAGCACCCTGGGGACTAGCGGGTACCAAGAGACCCAGTACTTC TRBJ2-5 TRBV28 TRBD2 NA
CASSLAGGLFYEQYF TGCGCCAGCAGCTTGGCAGGGGGTTTATTCTACGAGCAGTACTTC TRBJ2-7 TRBV5-1 TRBD1 many
CASSLGAGGVNTIYF TGTGCCAGCAGCTTAGGTGCAGGGGGAGTAAACACCATATATTTT TRBJ1-3 TRBV7-8 TRBD1 NA
CASSSGTVSSTDTQYF TGCGCCAGCAGCTCTGGGACAGTCTCTAGCACAGATACGCAGTATTTT TRBJ2-3 TRBV5-1 TRBD1 once
CASSPLGSGVRTDTQYF TGTGCCAGCAGTCCCCTGGGTAGCGGGGTACGCACAGATACGCAGTATTTT TRBJ2-3 TRBV6-6 TRBD2 NA
CASSLVDSQETQYF TGTGCCAGCAGCTTAGTTGACAGCCAAGAGACCCAGTACTTC TRBJ2-5 TRBV7-9 NA NA
CASSGRNLYGYTF TGTGCCAGCAGCGGCAGGAACCTCTATGGCTACACCTTC TRBJ1-2 TRBV6-5 NA NA
CASSPSTGRNEKLFF TGTGCCAGCAGCCCGTCGACAGGGCGAAATGAAAAACTGTTTTTT TRBJ1-4 TRBV3-1/TRBV3-2 TRBD1 NA
CSVEDLFAEAFF TGCAGCGTTGAAGATCTCTTCGCTGAAGCTTTCTTT TRBJ1-1 TRBV29-1 NA NA
CASSIRGNVGNQPQHF TGTGCCAGTAGTATAAGAGGGAACGTCGGCAATCAGCCCCAGCATTTT TRBJ1-5 TRBV19 NA NA
CASSQDTGLAGYNEQFF TGTGCCAGCAGCCAAGATACAGGACTAGCGGGATACAATGAGCAGTTCTTC TRBJ2-1 TRBV3-1/TRBV3-2 TRBD2 NA
CASSSEGNQPQHF TGTGCCAGCAGTTCGGAGGGAAATCAGCCCCAGCATTTT TRBJ1-5 TRBV12-3/TRBV12-4 NA NA
CASSGRGSSYEQYF TGTGCCAGCAGCGGGAGGGGGAGTTCCTACGAGCAGTACTTC TRBJ2-7 TRBV5-4 NA NA
CASSLAGESNEQFF TGTGCCAGCAGCCTAGCGGGAGAGAGCAATGAGCAGTTCTTC TRBJ2-1 TRBV7-9 TRBD2 NA
CASSVEVTGVGNEQFF TGTGCCAGCAGCGTAGAGGTGACGGGGGTGGGCAATGAGCAGTTCTTC TRBJ2-1 TRBV9 NA NA
CASSFPPVLAESTDTQYF TGTGCCAGCAGTTTCCCCCCTGTGCTAGCGGAAAGCACAGATACGCAGTATTTT TRBJ2-3 TRBV6-2/TRBV6-3 TRBD2 NA
CAITSDSKEQYF TGTGCCATCACCTCGGACTCAAAGGAGCAGTACTTC TRBJ2-7 TRBV10-3 NA once
CASSYGTGEAKNIQYF TGTGCCAGCAGTTACGGGACAGGAGAAGCCAAAAACATTCAGTACTTC TRBJ2-4 TRBV6-5 TRBD1 NA
CASSYSLPISGYTF TGTGCCAGCTCTTACAGCCTACCAATCTCTGGCTACACCTTC TRBJ1-2 TRBV5-8 NA NA
CALQGASNQPQHF TGTGCGCTCCAGGGGGCGAGCAATCAGCCCCAGCATTTT TRBJ1-5 TRBV2 TRBD1 NA
CASSAGTGGWEQYF TGTGCCAGCAGCGCCGGGACAGGGGGGTGGGAGCAGTACTTC TRBJ2-7 TRBV9 TRBD1 NA
CASRRTVYEQYF TGTGCCAGCAGGCGGACAGTGTACGAGCAGTACTTC TRBJ2-7 TRBV12-3/TRBV12-4 NA few
CASSVGLGGTGNTIYF TGTGCCAGCAGCGTAGGGTTGGGAGGAACTGGAAACACCATATATTTT TRBJ1-3 TRBV9 NA NA
CASRRTGNSGNTIYF TGTGCCAGCAGACGGACAGGAAACTCTGGAAACACCATATATTTT TRBJ1-3 TRBV2 TRBD1 NA
CASSLDSYGYTF TGCGCCAGCAGCTTGGACTCGTATGGCTACACCTTC TRBJ1-2 TRBV5-1 NA NA
CASSFGGRFDTEAFF TGTGCCAGCAGCTTCGGGGGGCGGTTTGACACTGAAGCTTTCTTT TRBJ1-1 TRBV5-6 NA NA
CASSRLAVNTGELFF TGTGCCAGTAGCAGACTAGCGGTGAACACCGGGGAGCTGTTTTTT TRBJ2-2 TRBV19 TRBD2 NA
CASSTRGHLSYEQYF TGTGCCAGTAGTACCAGGGGGCACCTCTCCTACGAGCAGTACTTC TRBJ2-7 TRBV19 TRBD1 NA
CASSLIPGQVYGYTF TGTGCCAGCAGCTTAATCCCAGGACAGGTCTATGGCTACACCTTC TRBJ1-2 TRBV7-2 TRBD1 NA
CASSLGTPYEQYF TGTGCCAGCAGTTTAGGGACTCCCTACGAGCAGTACTTC TRBJ2-7 TRBV12-3/TRBV12-4 NA NA
CASSLSGQGPEKLFF TGCGCCAGCAGCCTCTCGGGACAGGGGCCTGAAAAACTGTTTTTT TRBJ1-4 TRBV4-1 TRBD1 NA
CASSPGQGNSDTQYF TGTGCCAGCAGCCCGGGACAGGGGAATTCAGATACGCAGTATTTT TRBJ2-3 TRBV11-3 TRBD1 NA
CASSEHVPGVEKLFF TGTGCCAGCAGTGAACATGTCCCAGGGGTTGAAAAACTGTTTTTT TRBJ1-4 TRBV25-1 NA few
CASSERVNQPQHF TGTGCCAGCAGTGAGCGGGTGAATCAGCCCCAGCATTTT TRBJ1-5 TRBV6-1 NA NA
CASSESGGLDTTEAFF TGCGCCAGCAGTGAGTCGGGGGGGCTAGATACAACTGAAGCTTTCTTT TRBJ1-1 TRBV10-1 NA few
CASSPQDRRRSYEQYF TGTGCCAGCAGCCCTCAAGACAGGCGACGGAGCTACGAGCAGTACTTC TRBJ2-7 TRBV6-2/TRBV6-3 NA NA
CASSPTFPTAYEQYF TGCGCCAGCAGCCCCACCTTCCCGACAGCCTACGAGCAGTACTTC TRBJ2-7 TRBV5-1 NA few
CATSRAQRGTEAFF TGTGCCACCAGCAGAGCCCAAAGGGGGACTGAAGCTTTCTTT TRBJ1-1 TRBV15 NA NA
CASSTRGLYEQFF TGTGCCAGTAGTACCCGTGGGCTCTACGAGCAGTTCTTC TRBJ2-1 TRBV19 NA NA
CASSLGTGSYEQYF TGTGCCAGCAGTTTGGGGACAGGGTCCTACGAGCAGTACTTC TRBJ2-7 TRBV27 TRBD1 NA
CASRRGLAGDGQMETQYF TGTGCCAGCAGGAGGGGCCTAGCGGGAGACGGCCAAATGGAGACCCAGTACTTC TRBJ2-5 TRBV21-1 NA NA
CASSKEGRVIGEQYF TGTGCCAGCAGCAAAGAGGGCAGGGTGATCGGCGAGCAGTACTTC TRBJ2-7 TRBV21-1 NA NA
CSVEDRGSFPGANVLTF TGCAGCGTTGAAGATCGAGGCTCCTTTCCTGGGGCCAACGTCCTGACTTTC TRBJ2-6 TRBV29-1 NA NA
CASSSGTGPATDTQYF TGTGCCAGCAGCTCGGGGACAGGGCCCGCCACAGATACGCAGTATTTT TRBJ2-3 TRBV9 TRBD1 NA
CASSPWTGRDAGEQYF TGTGCCAGCTCACCATGGACGGGCAGGGATGCTGGCGAGCAGTACTTC TRBJ2-7 TRBV18 NA NA
CASSPGQVGYEQYF TGCGCCAGCAGCCCGGGACAGGTAGGGTACGAGCAGTACTTC TRBJ2-7 TRBV4-3 TRBD1 NA
CASSSTVQEKLFF TGTGCCAGCAGTTCGACAGTGCAAGAAAAACTGTTTTTT TRBJ1-4 TRBV6-5 NA NA
CASSLADSLNTGELFF TGCGCCAGCAGCTTGGCCGACAGCTTGAACACCGGGGAGCTGTTTTTT TRBJ2-2 TRBV5-1 NA NA